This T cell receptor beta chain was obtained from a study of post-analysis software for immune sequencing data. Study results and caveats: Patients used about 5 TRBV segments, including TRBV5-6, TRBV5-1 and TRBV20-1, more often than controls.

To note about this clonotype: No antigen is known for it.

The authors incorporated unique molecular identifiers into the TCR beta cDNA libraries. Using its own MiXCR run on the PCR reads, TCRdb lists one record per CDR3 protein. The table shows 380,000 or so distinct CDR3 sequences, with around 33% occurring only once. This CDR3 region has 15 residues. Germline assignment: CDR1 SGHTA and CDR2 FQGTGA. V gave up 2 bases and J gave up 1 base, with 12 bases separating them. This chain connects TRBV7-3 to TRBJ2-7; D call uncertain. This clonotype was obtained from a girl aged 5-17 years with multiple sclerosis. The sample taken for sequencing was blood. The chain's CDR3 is CASSLYPDGSYEQYF. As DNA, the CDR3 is TGTGCCAGCAGCTTATACCCGGACGGATCCTACGAGCAGTACTTC.